The clone carrying this T cell receptor (beta chain) was detected only a few times. What it recognizes is unknown. Method: immunoSEQ multiplex PCR; TCRdb's copy keeps in-frame clones and lacks some. The table has tens of thousands of clones, roughly nine tenths seen once; the top ten hold roughly 28%. This CDR3 has 14 amino acids. The V and J ends lost 6 bases and 4 bases respectively, with 15 bases between them. Germline-derived CDR1 and CDR2 are MDHEN and SYDVKM. These data come from a study of siplizumab effects on memory and regulatory T cells. Regarding the study as a whole: In unstimulated cells, naive T cells appeared more diverse than memory T cells and seemed major alloresponse contributors.

This TCR was sampled from a human donor in good health. Specimen: CD8+ T cells sorted from blood. The chain carries TRBV28 and TRBJ1-1, with D perhaps matching TRBD1 (6 bases). Written as DNA, the CDR3 is TGTGCCAGCAGCTACCGCGGACAGCTCACTGAAGCTTTCTTT. Its translation: CASSYRGQLTEAFF.